Presented here are 15 T cell receptor beta chains from one specimen sequenced in a study of human T cells and chemical hapten exposure. TCRdb used MiXCR to reprocess the RACE reads, holding one entry per CDR3 protein. The sample records roughly 120,000 distinct CDR3 sequences, approximately 9.1% being singletons. Time point noted: healthy volunteer bleed at 2 weeks. The authors extracted total RNA from unfractionated whole blood. Specimen: whole blood. These receptor sequences come from a male donor in good health. Some clones in this sample may be carry-over from other donors' samples.

The table lists this clonotype with a few counts. This chain connects TRBV6-2 or TRBV6-3 to TRBJ1-1; perhaps TRBD1 as D (5 bases). The CDR3 runs to 16 residues. Germline values: CDR1 MNHEY, CDR2 SVGEGT. Trimming cost V 6 bases and J 0 bases, with 17 bases left between them. CDR3 in amino acids: CASRTSGGSLNTEAFF. The CDR3 nucleotides are TGTGCCAGCAGGACCTCTGGGGGGAGCCTGAACACTGAAGCTTTCTTT.

This clonotype was observed at least ten times. The rearrangement uses TRBV7-9 and TRBJ2-3, with 8 positions matching TRBD2. V shed 4 bases and J 4 bases; nucleotides not matched to a gene: 1. Germline V gene lookup returns CDR1 SEHNR and CDR2 FQNEAQ (reference sequence). The CDR3 has 13 amino acids. In DNA, the CDR3 is TGTGCCAGCAGCTCGACTAGCGCAGATACGCAGTATTTT. It is translated as CASSSTSADTQYF.

This sequence joins TRBV14 and TRBJ2-5; 16 positions match TRBD2. The trim removed 4 bases at V and 5 bases at J, leaving 4 bases unmatched. This CDR3 comprises 16 residues. Germline V gene lookup returns CDR1 SGHDN and CDR2 FVKESK. DNA for the CDR3: TGTGCCAGCAGCCCGGGACTAGCGGGGGGGATGGAGACCCAGTACTTC. Translation gives CASSPGLAGGMETQYF.

The chain links TRBV7-8 to TRBJ2-1; 7 bases agree with TRBD2. In germline, CDR1 is SGHVS, CDR2 FQNEAQ. V lost 2 bases, J lost 2 bases, and 6 bases stayed unmatched. This CDR3 contains 16 residues. CDR3 bases: TGTGCCAGCAGCTTATTCCGGGAGGAGGCCTACAATGAGCAGTTCTTC. Translating gives CASSLFREEAYNEQFF.

This clonotype was found many times. The CDR3 protein is CASSPSPTYEQYF. Written as DNA, the CDR3 is TGTGCCAGCTCACCATCGCCAACCTACGAGCAGTACTTC. The rearrangement links TRBV18 to TRBJ2-7; D is undetermined. The CDR3 has 13 amino acids. V dropped 2 bases and J dropped 2 bases, with 7 bases sitting between them. CDR1 KGHSH and CDR2 LQKENI come from the germline V gene.

The CDR3 sequence is CASSARWGLGDDTDTQYF. The CDR3 coding sequence is TGTGCCAGTAGTGCCCGATGGGGGCTAGGGGACGACACAGATACGCAGTATTTT. The V call is TRBV19, the J call TRBJ2-3; D may be TRBD1 (6 bases). CDR1 is LNHDA and CDR2 is SQIVND in the germline V gene (reference sequence). The ends were cut back, 5 bases at V and 2 bases at J, with 23 bases in the middle. The CDR3 has 18 amino acids.

The chain is built from TRBV10-3 and TRBJ2-5, with 15 bases fitting TRBD2. J lost 3 bases, V lost 6 bases, and 8 bases had no gene match. CDR1 and CDR2 from the germline V gene are ENHRY and SYGVKD. CDR3 length equals 17 residues. CDR3 region: CAIRPGLAGGFKETQYF. The CDR3 DNA reads as TGTGCCATCAGGCCGGGACTAGCGGGAGGTTTTAAAGAGACCCAGTACTTC.

The V and J genes are TRBV12-3 or TRBV12-4 and TRBJ2-2; 11 nucleotides match TRBD2. V was pared by 6 bases and J by 0 bases, with 6 bases of the junction left unmatched. This CDR3 comprises 17 residues. CDR3 region: CASRSRLAGTNTGELFF. In nucleotides, the CDR3 is TGTGCCAGCAGATCCCGACTAGCGGGGACGAACACCGGGGAGCTGTTTTTT.

V usage is TRBV27 and J usage is TRBJ2-1; D may correspond to TRBD1 or TRBD2 (6 bases each). V lost 5 bases and J 4 bases, leaving 12 bases between the germline ends. This CDR3 has 14 amino acids. The germline V gene encodes CDR1 MNHEY and CDR2 SMNVEV (reference sequence). CDR3 sequence (DNA): TGTGCCAGCAGTGACGGGGGCGATTACAATGAGCAGTTCTTC. It is translated as CASSDGGDYNEQFF.

This clonotype showed up just a few times. This chain joins TRBV6-5 and TRBJ2-7; D is undetermined. V was cut by 7 bases and J by 6 bases, with 19 bases left in between. CDR1 and CDR2 from the germline V gene are MNHEY and SVGAGI. The CDR3 covers 14 residues. This CDR3 is CASTPGPRGSEQYF. CDR3 bases: TGTGCCAGCACCCCCGGGCCCCGAGGAAGCGAGCAGTACTTC.

V gene TRBV19 combines with J gene TRBJ1-5, with D unclear. V dropped 3 bases and J dropped 4 bases, with 16 bases sitting between them. CDR1 and CDR2 (germline): LNHDA, SQIVND (reference sequence). There are 16 residues in the CDR3. The CDR3 loop is CASSILEGSLNQPQHF. The CDR3 nucleotides read TGTGCCAGTAGTATCCTCGAGGGTAGTCTAAATCAGCCCCAGCATTTT.

In regard to this clonotype: In this CDR3 the conserved last residue, phenylalanine or tryptophan, is missing, so a read error is likely. Because the CDR3's place on the DNA is in doubt, the DNA is left out and the CDR3 is given as listed by TCRdb. The J gene is TRBJ2-1, the V gene TRBV12-5; the table's TRBD1 call for D was not verified on the DNA. Per germline, CDR1 LGHNT and CDR2 FRNRAP. The CDR3 contains 12 residues when both ends are counted. The chain's CDR3 is CASGLGFRGLLA.

This clonotype was counted a few times. The chain has TRBV7-9 and TRBJ2-3, with 8 positions matching TRBD2. V gave up 4 bases and J gave up 5 bases; unmatched junction bases: 11. Germline CDR1 reads SEHNR; CDR2 reads FQNEAQ (reference sequence). This CDR3 has 16 residues. The CDR3 protein is CASSYPSGGREDTQYF. The DNA for the CDR3 is TGTGCCAGCAGCTACCCCAGCGGGGGAAGGGAAGATACGCAGTATTTT.

Many counts were recorded for this clonotype. DNA of the CDR3: TGTGCCATCAGGGGGACAGGGGGCATCTATGGCTACACCTTC. This encodes CAIRGTGGIYGYTF. The chain uses TRBV10-3 and TRBJ1-2; 12 bases line up with TRBD1. Germline trimming cut 6 bases from V and 4 bases from J; bases unmatched to any gene: 3. This CDR3 is built from 14 residues. CDR1 is ENHRY, CDR2 SYGVKD, per germline.

This clonotype has a count of ten or more. The chain has TRBV12-3 or TRBV12-4 and TRBJ2-3; D uncertain. Trimming left V 5 bases short and J 0 bases short, with 3 bases between. This CDR3 has 12 amino acids. Here the CDR3 DNA reads TGTGCCAGCAGTACTAGCACAGATACGCAGTATTTT. It encodes CASSTSTDTQYF.